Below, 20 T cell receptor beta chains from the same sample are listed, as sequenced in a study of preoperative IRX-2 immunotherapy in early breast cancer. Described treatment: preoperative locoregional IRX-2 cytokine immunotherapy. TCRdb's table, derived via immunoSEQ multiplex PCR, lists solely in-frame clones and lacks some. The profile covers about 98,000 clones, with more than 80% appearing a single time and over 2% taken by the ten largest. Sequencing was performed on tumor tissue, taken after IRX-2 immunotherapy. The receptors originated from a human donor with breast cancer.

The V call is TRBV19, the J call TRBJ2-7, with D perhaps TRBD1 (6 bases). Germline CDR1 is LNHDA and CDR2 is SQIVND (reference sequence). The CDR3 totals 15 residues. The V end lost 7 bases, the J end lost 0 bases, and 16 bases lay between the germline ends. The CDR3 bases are TGTGCCAGTATTGGTGGGGGCCGCCTCTCCTACGAGCAGTACTTC. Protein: CASIGGGRLSYEQYF.

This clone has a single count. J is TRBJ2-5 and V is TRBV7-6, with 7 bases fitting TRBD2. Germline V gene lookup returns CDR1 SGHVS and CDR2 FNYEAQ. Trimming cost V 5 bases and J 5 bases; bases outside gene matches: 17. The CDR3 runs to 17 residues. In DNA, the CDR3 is TGTGCCAGCAGCCCCACGGGGCGGGAGCTTTCGGGGGAGACCCAGTACTTC. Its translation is CASSPTGRELSGETQYF.

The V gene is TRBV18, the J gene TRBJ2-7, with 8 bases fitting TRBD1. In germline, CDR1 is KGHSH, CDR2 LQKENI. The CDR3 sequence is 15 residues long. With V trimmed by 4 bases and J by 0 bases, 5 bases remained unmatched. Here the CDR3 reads CASSHSGGASYEQYF. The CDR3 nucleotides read TGTGCCAGCTCACATTCAGGGGGCGCCTCCTACGAGCAGTACTTC.

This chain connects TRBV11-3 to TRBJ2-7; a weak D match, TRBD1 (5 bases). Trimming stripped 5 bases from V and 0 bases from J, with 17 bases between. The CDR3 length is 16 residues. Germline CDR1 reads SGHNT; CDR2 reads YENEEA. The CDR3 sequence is CASSPEATDSSYEQYF. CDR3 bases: TGTGCCAGCAGCCCAGAAGCGACAGACAGCTCCTACGAGCAGTACTTC.

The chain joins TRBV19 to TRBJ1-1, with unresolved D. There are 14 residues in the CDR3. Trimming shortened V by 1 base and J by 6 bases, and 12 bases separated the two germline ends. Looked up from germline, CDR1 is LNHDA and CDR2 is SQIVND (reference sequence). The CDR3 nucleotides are TGTGCCAGTAGTATAGCGCCGGGGAGGGCTGAAGCTTTCTTT. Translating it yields CASSIAPGRAEAFF.

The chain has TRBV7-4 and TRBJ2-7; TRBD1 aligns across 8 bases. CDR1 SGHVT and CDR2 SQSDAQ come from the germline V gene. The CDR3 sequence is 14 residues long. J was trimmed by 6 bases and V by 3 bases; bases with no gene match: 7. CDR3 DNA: TGTGCCAGCAGCTTGGCCCTACAGGGGGGCGAGCAGTACTTC. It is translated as CASSLALQGGEQYF.

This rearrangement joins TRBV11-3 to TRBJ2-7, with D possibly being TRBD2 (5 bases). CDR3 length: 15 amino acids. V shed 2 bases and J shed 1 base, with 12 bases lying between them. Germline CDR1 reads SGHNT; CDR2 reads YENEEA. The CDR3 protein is CASSLLSGGSYEQYF. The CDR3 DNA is TGTGCCAGCAGCTTACTGAGCGGAGGATCCTACGAGCAGTACTTC.

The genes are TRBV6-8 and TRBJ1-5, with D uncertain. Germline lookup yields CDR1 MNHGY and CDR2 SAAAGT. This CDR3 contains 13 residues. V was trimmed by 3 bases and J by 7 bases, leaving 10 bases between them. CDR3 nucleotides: TGTGCCAGCAGTTATGGGAGGTACCAGCCCCAGCATTTT. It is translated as CASSYGRYQPQHF.

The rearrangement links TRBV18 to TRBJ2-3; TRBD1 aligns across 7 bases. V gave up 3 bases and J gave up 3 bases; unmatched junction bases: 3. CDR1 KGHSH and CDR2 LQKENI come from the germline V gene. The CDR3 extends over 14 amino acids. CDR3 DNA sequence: TGTGCCAGCTCACCGAACAGGGGAACAGATACGCAGTATTTT. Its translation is CASSPNRGTDTQYF.

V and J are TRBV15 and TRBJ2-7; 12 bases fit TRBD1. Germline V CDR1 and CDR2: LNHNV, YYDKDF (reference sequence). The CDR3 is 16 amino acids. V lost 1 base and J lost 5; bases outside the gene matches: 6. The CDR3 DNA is TGTGCCACCAGCAGAGGGGGGACAGGGGGCTTCCACGAGCAGTACTTC. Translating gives CATSRGGTGGFHEQYF.

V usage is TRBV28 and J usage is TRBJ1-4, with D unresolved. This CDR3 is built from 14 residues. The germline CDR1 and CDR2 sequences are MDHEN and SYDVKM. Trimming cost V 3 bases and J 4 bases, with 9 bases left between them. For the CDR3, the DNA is TGTGCCAGCAGTTTTTGGCTCGGTAATGAAAAACTGTTTTTT. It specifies CASSFWLGNEKLFF.

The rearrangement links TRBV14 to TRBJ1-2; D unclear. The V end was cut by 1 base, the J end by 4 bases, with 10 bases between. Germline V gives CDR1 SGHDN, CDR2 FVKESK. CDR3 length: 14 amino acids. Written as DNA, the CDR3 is TGTGCCAGCAGCCAAGTAGGTACCTCCTATGGCTACACCTTC. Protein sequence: CASSQVGTSYGYTF.

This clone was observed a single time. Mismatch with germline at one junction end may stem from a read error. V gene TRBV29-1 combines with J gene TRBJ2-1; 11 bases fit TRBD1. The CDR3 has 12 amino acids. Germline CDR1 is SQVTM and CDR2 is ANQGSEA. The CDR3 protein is CSVEDRTGGLIF. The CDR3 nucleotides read TGCAGCGTTGAAGATCGGACAGGGGGCTTGATCTTC.

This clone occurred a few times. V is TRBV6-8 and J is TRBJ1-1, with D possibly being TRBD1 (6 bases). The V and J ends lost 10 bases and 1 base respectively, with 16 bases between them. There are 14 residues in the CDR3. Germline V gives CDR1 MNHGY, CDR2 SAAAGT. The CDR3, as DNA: TGTGCCATCAGGCCGGTACAGGGGAACACTGAAGCTTTCTTT. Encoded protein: CAIRPVQGNTEAFF.

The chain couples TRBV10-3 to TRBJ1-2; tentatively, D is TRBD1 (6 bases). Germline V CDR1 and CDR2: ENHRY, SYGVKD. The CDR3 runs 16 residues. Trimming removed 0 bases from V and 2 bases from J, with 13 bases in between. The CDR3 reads CAISESEGRGNYGYTF. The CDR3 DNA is TGTGCCATCAGTGAGTCTGAGGGCAGGGGAAACTATGGCTACACCTTC.

The CDR3 region has the DNA TGTGCCAGCAGCCATCCCGGGACCAACTATGGCTACACCTTC. It codes for CASSHPGTNYGYTF. V gene TRBV14 combines with J gene TRBJ1-2, with D perhaps TRBD1 (5 bases). The CDR3 is made up of 14 amino acids. Per the germline V gene, CDR1 is SGHDN and CDR2 is FVKESK. V was trimmed by 3 bases and J by 2 bases, leaving 10 bases between them.

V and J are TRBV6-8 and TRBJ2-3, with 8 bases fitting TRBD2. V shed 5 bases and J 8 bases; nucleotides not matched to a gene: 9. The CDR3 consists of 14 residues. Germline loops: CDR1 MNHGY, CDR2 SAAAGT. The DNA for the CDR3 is TGTGCCAGCAGTATTAGCGGGACACCGGGTACGCAGTATTTT. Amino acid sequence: CASSISGTPGTQYF.

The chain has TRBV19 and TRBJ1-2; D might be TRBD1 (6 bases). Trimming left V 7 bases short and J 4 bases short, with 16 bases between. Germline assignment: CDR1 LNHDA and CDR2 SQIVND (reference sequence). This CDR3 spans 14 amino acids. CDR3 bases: TGTGCCAGTACCCGAAAGGAGGGGGTCTATGGCTACACCTTC. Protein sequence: CASTRKEGVYGYTF.

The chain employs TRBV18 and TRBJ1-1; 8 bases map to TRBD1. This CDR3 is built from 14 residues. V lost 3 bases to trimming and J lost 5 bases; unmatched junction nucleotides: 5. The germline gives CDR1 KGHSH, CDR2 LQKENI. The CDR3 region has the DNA TGTGCCAGCTCACCTGGACAGGGAACGACTGAAGCTTTCTTT. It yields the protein CASSPGQGTTEAFF. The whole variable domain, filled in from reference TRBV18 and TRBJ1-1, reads NAGVMQNPRHLVRRRGQEARLRCSPMKGHSHVYWYRQLPEEGLKFMVYLQKENIIDESGMPKERFSAEFPKEGPSILRIQQVVRGDSAAYFCASSPGQGTTEAFFGQGTRLTVV.

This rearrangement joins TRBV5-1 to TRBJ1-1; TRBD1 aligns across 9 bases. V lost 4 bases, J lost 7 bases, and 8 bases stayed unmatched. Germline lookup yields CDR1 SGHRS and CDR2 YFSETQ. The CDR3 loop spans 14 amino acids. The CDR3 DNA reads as TGCGCCAGCAGCCTGCGGGGACAGGGCCTTGAAGCTTTCTTT. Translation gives CASSLRGQGLEAFF.